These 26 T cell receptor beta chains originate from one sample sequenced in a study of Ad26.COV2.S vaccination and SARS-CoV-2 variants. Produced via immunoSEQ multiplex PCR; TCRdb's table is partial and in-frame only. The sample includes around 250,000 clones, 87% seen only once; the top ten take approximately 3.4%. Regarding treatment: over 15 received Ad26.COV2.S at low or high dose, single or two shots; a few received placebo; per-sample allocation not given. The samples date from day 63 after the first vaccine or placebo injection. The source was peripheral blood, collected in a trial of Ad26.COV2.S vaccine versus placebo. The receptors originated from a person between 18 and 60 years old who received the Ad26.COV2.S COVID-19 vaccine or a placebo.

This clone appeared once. CDR3 amino acids: CASSALSSSYNEQFF. In nucleotides, the CDR3 is TGCGCCAGCAGTGCGCTATCTAGCTCCTACAATGAGCAGTTCTTC. This chain links TRBV10-2 with TRBJ2-1; D gene uncertain. Germline CDR1 and CDR2: WSHSY and SAAADI. V was clipped by 4 bases and J by 0 bases, with 10 bases between them. CDR3 size: 15 residues.

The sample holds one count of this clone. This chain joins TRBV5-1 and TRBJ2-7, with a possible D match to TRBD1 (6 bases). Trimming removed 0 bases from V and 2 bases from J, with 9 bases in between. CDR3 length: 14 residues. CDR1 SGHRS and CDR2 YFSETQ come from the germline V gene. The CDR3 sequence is CASSLGRGPYEQYF. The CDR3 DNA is TGCGCCAGCAGCTTGGGCAGGGGACCCTACGAGCAGTACTTC.

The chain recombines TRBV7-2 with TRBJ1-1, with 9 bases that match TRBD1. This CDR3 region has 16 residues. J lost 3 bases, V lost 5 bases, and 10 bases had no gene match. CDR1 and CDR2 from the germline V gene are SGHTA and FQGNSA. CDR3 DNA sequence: TGTGCCAGCAGCCCGAAGCGGACAGGGGTGGACACTGAAGCTTTCTTT. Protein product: CASSPKRTGVDTEAFF.

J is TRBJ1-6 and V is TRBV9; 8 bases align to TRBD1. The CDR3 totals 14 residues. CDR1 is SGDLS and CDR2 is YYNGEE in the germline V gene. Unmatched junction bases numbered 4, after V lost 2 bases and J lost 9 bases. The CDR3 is CASSVDRGASPLHF. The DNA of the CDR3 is TGTGCCAGCAGCGTCGACAGGGGTGCTTCACCCCTCCACTTT.

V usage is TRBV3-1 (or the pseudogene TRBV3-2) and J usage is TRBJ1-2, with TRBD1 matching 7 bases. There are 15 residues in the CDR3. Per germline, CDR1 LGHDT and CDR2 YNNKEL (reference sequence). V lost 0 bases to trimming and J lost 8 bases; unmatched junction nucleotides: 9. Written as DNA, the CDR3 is TGTGCCAGCAGCCAAGATCCAGGGGGGGCGCGAGGCTACACCTTC. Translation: CASSQDPGGARGYTF.

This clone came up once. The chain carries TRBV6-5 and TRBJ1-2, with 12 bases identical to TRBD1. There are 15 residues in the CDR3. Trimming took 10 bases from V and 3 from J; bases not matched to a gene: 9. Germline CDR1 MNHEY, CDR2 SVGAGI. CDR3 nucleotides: TGTGCCACTAAAGGGACAGGGGGCTTTGACTATGGCTACACCTTC. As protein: CATKGTGGFDYGYTF.

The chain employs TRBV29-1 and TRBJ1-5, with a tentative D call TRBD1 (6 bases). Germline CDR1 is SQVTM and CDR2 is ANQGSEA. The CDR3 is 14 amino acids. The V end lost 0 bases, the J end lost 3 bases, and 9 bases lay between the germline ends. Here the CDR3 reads CSVEEGGNNQPQHF. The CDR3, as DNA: TGCAGCGTTGAAGAGGGGGGCAACAATCAGCCCCAGCATTTT.

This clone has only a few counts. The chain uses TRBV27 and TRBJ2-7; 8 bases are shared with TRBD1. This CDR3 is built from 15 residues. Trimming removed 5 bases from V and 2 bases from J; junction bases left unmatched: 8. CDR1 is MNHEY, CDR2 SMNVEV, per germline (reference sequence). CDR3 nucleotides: TGTGCCAGCAGTGATTCTACAGGGGGACCCTACGAGCAGTACTTC. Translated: CASSDSTGGPYEQYF.

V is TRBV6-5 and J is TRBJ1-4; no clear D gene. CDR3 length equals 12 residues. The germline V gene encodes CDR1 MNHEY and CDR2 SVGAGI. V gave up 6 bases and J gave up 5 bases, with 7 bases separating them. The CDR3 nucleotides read TGTGCCAGCAGGACTCGGAATGAAAAACTGTTTTTT. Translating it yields CASRTRNEKLFF.

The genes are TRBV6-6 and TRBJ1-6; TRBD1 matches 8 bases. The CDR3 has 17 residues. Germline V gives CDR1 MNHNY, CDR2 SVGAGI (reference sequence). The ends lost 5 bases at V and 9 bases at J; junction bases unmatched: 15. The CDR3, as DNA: TGTGCCAGCAGTCCCCTAGGAGGCGCAGGGGGCATTTCACCCCTCCACTTT. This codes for CASSPLGGAGGISPLHF.

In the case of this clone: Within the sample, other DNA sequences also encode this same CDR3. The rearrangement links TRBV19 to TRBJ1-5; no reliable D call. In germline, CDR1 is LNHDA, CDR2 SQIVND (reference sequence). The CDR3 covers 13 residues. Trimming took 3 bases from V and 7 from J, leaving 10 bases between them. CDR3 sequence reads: CASSIRVRQPQHF. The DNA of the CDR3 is TGTGCCAGTAGTATTAGGGTTAGGCAGCCCCAGCATTTT.

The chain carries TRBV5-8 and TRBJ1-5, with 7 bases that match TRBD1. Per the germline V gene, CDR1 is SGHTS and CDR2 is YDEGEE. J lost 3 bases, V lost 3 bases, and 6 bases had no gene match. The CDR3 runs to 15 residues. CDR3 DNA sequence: TGTGCCAGCAGCTCGGGGACAGCCAACAATCAGCCCCAGCATTTT. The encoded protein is CASSSGTANNQPQHF.

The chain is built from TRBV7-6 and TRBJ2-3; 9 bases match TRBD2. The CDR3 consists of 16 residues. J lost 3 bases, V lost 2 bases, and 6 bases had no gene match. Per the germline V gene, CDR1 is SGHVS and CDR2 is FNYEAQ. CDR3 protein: CASSLFAGGATDTQYF. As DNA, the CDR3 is TGTGCCAGCAGCTTATTCGCGGGAGGGGCGACAGATACGCAGTATTTT.

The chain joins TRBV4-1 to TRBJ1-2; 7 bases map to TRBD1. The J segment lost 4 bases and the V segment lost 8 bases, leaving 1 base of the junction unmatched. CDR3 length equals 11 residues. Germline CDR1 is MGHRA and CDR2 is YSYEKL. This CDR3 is CASGDSYGYTF. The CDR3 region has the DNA TGCGCCAGCGGGGACAGCTATGGCTACACCTTC.

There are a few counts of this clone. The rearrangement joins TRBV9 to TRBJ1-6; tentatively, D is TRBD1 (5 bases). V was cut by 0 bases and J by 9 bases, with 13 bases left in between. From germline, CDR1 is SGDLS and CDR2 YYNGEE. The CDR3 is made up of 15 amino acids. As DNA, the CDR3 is TGTGCCAGCAGCGTAGGGGGCCCTCGTAGTTCACCCCTCCACTTT. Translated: CASSVGGPRSSPLHF.

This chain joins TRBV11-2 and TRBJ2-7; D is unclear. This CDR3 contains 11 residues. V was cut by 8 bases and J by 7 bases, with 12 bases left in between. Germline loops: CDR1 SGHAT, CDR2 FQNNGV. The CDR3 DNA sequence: TGTGCCAGCTCCCCGAGGTCAGAGCAGTACTTC. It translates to CASSPRSEQYF.

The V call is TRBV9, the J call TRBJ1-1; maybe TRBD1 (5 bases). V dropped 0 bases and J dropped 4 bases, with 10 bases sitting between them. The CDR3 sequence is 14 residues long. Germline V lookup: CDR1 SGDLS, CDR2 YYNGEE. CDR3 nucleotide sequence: TGTGCCAGCAGCGTAGATGGGGGGATCACTGAAGCTTTCTTT. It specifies CASSVDGGITEAFF.

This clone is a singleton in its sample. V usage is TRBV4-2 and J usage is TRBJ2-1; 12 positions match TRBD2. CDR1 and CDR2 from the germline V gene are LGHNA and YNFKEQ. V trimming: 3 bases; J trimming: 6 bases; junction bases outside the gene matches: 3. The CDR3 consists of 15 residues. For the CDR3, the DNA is TGTGCCAGCAGCCATGCGGGACTAGCGGGCAATGAGCAGTTCTTC. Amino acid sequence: CASSHAGLAGNEQFF.

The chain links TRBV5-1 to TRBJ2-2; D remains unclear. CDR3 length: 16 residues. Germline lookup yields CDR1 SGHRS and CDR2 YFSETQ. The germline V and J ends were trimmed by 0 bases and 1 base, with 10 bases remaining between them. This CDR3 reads CASSLEQIRNTGELFF. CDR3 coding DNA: TGCGCCAGCAGCTTGGAACAGATTCGGAACACCGGGGAGCTGTTTTTT.

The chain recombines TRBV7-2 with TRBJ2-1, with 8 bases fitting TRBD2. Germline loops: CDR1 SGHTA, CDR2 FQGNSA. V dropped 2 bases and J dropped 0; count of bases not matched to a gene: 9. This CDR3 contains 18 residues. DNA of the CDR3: TGTGCCAGCAGCTTAAGAGCACCTAGCGGGTTCTCCTACAATGAGCAGTTCTTC. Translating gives CASSLRAPSGFSYNEQFF.

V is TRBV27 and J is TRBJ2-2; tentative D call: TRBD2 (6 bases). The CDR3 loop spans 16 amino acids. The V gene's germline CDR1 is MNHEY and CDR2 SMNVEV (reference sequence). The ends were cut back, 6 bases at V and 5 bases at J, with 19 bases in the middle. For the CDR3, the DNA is TGTGCCAGCAGCTCCGGGACTTCTAGAAGGACCGGGGAGCTGTTTTTT. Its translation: CASSSGTSRRTGELFF.

CDR3 in DNA: TGCAGTGCTAGTCTTGAGGGGCTTAACTATGGCTACACCTTC. Its translation: CSASLEGLNYGYTF. The rearrangement uses TRBV20-1 and TRBJ1-2; weak D call: TRBD1 (5 bases). Trimming left V 3 bases short and J 1 base short, with 12 bases between. The length of the CDR3 is 14 residues. The germline V gene encodes CDR1 DFQATT and CDR2 SNEGSKA (reference sequence).

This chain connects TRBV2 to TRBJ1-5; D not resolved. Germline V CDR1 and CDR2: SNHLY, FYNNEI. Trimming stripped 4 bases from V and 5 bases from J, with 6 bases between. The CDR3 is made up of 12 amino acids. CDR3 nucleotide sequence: TGTGCCAGCAGTGGCCTGTATCAGCCCCAGCATTTT. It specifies CASSGLYQPQHF. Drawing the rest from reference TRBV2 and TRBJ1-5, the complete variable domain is EPEVTQTPSHQVTQMGQEVILRCVPISNHLYFYWYRQILGQKVEFLVSFYNNEISEKSEIFDDQFSVERPDGSNFTLKIRSTKLEDSAMYFCASSGLYQPQHFGDGTRLSIL.

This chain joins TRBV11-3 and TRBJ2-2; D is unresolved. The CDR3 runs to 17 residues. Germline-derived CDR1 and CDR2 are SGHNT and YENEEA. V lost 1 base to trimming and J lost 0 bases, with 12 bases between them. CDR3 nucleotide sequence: TGTGCCAGCAGCTTAGCTCTCGGGCAAGCGAACACCGGGGAGCTGTTTTTT. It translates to CASSLALGQANTGELFF. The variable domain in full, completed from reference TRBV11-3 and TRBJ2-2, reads EAGVVQSPRYKIIEKKQPVAFWCNPISGHNTLYWYLQNLGQGPELLIRYENEEAVDDSQLPKDRFSAERLKGVDSTLKIQPAELGDSAVYLCASSLALGQANTGELFFGEGSRLTVL.

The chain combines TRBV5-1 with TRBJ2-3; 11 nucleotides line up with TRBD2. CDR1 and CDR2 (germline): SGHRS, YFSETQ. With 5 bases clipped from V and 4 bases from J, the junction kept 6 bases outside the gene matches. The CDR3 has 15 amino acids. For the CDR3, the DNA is TGCGCCAGCAGTCCTCTAGCGGGGGGCCCAGATACGCAGTATTTT. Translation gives CASSPLAGGPDTQYF.

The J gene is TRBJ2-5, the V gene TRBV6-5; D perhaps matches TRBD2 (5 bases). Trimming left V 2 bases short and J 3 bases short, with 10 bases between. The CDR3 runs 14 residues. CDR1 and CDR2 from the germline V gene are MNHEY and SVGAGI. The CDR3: CASSYERAEETQYF. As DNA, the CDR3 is TGTGCCAGCAGTTACGAGAGGGCCGAAGAGACCCAGTACTTC.